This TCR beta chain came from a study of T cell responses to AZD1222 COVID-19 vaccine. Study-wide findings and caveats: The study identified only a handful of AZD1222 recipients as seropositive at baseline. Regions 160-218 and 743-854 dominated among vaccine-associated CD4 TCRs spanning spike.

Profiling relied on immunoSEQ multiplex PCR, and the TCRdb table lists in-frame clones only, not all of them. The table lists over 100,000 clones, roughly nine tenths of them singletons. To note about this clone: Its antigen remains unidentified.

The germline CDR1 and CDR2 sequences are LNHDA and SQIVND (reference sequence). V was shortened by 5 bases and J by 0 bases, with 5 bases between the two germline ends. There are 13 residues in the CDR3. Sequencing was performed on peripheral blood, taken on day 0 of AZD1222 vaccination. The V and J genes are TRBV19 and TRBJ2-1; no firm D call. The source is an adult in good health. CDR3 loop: CASSFRSYNEQFF. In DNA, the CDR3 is TGTGCCAGTAGTTTCCGCTCCTACAATGAGCAGTTCTTC.